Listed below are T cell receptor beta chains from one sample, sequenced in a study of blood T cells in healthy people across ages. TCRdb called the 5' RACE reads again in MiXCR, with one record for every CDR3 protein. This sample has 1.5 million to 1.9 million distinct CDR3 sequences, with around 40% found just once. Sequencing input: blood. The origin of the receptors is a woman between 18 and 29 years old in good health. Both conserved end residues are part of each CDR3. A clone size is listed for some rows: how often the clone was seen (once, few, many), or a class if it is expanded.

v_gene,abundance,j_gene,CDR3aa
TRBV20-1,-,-,CSGVWGADVEQYF
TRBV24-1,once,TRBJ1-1,CATSGSGSTEAFF
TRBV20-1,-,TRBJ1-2,CSAPTEAPGDGYTF
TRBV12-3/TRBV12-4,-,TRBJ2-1,CASSQTGGLDKQFF
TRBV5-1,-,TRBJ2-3,CASSHRSGGVTDSQYF
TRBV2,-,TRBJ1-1,CASSAESGTEAFF
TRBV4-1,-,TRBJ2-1,CASSQVSRGSNEQFF
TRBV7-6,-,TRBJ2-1,CASSGIYNEQFF
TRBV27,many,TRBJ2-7,CASSFQGPYEQYF
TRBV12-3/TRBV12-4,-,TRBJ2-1,CASTLTSGDNNGQFF
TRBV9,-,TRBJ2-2,CASSVGLGTGNTGELFF
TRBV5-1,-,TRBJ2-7,CASSLGTVSRTYEQYF
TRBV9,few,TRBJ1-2,CASSVDPQGGSYGYTF
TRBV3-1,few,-,CASSQGGGYYYEQYF
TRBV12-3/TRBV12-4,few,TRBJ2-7,CASSFSRNSYEQYF
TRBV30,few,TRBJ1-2,CAWSVRPGFRNYGYTF
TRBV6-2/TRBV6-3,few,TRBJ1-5,CASSYSDRGDQPQHF
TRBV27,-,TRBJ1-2,CASSDSTRDTNYGYTF
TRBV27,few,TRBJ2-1,CASSFLRVSEQFF
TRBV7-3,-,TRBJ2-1,CASSLNSGTLTYNEQFF
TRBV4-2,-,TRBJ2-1,CASSQPGGVYNEQFF
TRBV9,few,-,CASSDLAVSSYNEQYF
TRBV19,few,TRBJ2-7,CASSIDHPTKNEQYF
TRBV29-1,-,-,CSAVDRGGQETQFF
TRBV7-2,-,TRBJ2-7,CASSLGDRGRYEQYF
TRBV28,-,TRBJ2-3,CASSLMAGAPDTQYF
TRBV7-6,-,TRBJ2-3,CASSFVAGDTDTQYF
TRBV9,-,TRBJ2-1,CASSATGDTEQFF
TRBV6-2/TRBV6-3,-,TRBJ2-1,CASTDSIWEQFF
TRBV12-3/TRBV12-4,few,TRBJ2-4,CASTVGHSKNIQYF
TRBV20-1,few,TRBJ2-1,CSAREGSGGAIDEQFF
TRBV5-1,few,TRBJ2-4,CASSLVPAGGPLAKNIQYF
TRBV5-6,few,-,CASSVGQLLGFSYEQYF
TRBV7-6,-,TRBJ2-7,CASSLVTGPTYEQYF
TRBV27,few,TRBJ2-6,CASSFRGQGRSGANVLTF
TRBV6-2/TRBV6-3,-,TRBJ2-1,CASWDTRNFLYNEQFF
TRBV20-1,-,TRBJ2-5,CSARGPVAETQYF
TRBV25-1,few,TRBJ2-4,CASSESGVSKNIQYF
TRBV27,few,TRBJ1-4,CASSLEGRANEKLFF
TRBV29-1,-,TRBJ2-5,CSVENPSETQYF
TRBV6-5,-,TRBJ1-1,CASGAGRTRGTEAFF
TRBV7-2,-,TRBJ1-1,CASSYETFTEAFF
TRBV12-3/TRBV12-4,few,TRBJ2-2,CASSFVGELFF
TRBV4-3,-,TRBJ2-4,CASSQDRQGVAKNIRYF
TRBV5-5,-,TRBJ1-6,CASSLDAGNSPLHF
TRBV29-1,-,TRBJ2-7,CSVGFRDRSSYEQYF
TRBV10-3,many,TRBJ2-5,CAIRDSDEQYF
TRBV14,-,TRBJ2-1,CASSQVERGGHEQFF
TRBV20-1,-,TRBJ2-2,CSADDRIRTGELFF
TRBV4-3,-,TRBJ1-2,CASSHPTGKDGYTF
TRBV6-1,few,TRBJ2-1,CASTTGSEQFF
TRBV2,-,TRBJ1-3,CASRGQTGNTIYF
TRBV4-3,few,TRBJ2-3,CASSQDSGTVDTQYF
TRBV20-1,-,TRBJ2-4,CSARSGGIAKNIQYF
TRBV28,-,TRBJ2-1,CASTPLSLGGNEQFF
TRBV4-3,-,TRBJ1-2,CASSQDMGAGNGYTF
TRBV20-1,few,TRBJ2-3,CSATSMRGSTDTQYF
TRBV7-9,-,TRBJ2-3,CASITSGTDTQYF
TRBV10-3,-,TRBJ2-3,CAIAVQGFTDTQYF